This TCR beta chain was identified during a study of shared clonotypes between healthy human individuals. Study information: Aged between 18 and 49, the donors were a couple of women and a few men.

General study points: Rarefaction gave evidence that sorted-subset sequencing remained incomplete despite large depth.

The germline V gene encodes CDR1 SGHTA and CDR2 FQGNSA. This CDR3 spans 14 amino acids. The ends were cut back, 5 bases at V and 6 bases at J, with 17 bases in the middle. Repertoires were generated with immunoSEQ multiplex PCR, while TCRdb's copy carries only in-frame clones and drops some. The table records some 2 million clones, over 85% of them present only once. There were no recent acute infections or vaccinations among the donors, who were healthy HIV-negative adults. Into CD45RA+ naive and CD45RA-negative memory subsets, the CD4+ cells were split. The sample holds one count of this clone. What it binds is not known.

What was sequenced was naive CD4+ T cells sorted from blood. Subset reported: CD45RA+ positively selected. The rearrangement links TRBV7-2 to TRBJ2-7; perhaps TRBD2 as D (6 bases). The TCR comes from a man aged 18 to 29 in good health. The CDR3 loop is CASSLQGGEFEQYF. Written as DNA, the CDR3 is TGTGCCAGCAGCCTCCAGGGAGGAGAGTTCGAGCAGTACTTC.